This TCR beta chain was captured in a study of low-dose radiotherapy and immunotherapy resistance in tumors. This clonotype was observed many times. The time point: before trial treatment. The CDR3 totals 13 residues. Germline loops: CDR1 SQVTM, CDR2 ANQGSEA. Trimming stripped 6 bases from V and 5 bases from J, with 17 bases between. Both a constant-region primer and a V-primer adapter served to amplify TCRs across 20 to 25 PCR cycles. Each CDR3 protein is one row after TCRdb ran MiXCR on the reads. The table has tens of thousands of distinct CDR3 sequences, about 12% seen once; the top ten hold 5.5% to 7.5%.

The genes are TRBV29-1 and TRBJ2-7; D might be TRBD2 (6 bases). The receptor was isolated from a female donor with ovarian cancer. This material consisted of PBMCs, taken before treatment. CDR3 region: CSVPGVKGDEQYF. The DNA for the CDR3 is TGCAGCGTACCGGGGGTTAAAGGAGACGAGCAGTACTTC.